These 9 T cell receptor beta chains were sequenced from one sample in a study of CXCR3-negative and CXCR3-positive naive CD8 T cells. The study, taken as a whole, reports: Researchers report that CXCR3-positive naive cells carry more hydrophobic TRB CDR3s than CXCR3-negative naive cells.

UMI-tagged TRB cDNA libraries were built via 5' RACE. TCRdb reprocessed the 5' RACE reads and keeps a single row for each CDR3 protein, giving no DNA. Its table lists approximately 59,000 distinct CDR3 sequences. The antigens these receptors bind are not known. The specimen was naive CXCR3+ CD8+ T cells from blood. Subset noted: CD45RO-CCR7+CD27+CD95- naive CD8+ T cells expressing CXCR3 (TNR3+). The receptors derive from a human donor in good health. Some clones in this sample may be carry-over from other donors' samples.

The gene calls are TRBV2 and TRBJ1-5; TCRdb proposes TRBD1, but this gene call is untestable without DNA. The CDR3 length is 14 residues. Germline V gene data show CDR1 as SNHLY and CDR2 as FYNNEI. The CDR3 reads CASKGRQINQPQHF.

The rearrangement links TRBV29-1 to TRBJ2-5; the D call of TRBD1 rests on TCRdb alone, since no DNA is present to check it. This CDR3 is 15 amino acids long. Germline CDR1 and CDR2: SQVTM and ANQGSEA. Here the CDR3 reads CSVDRAGAPEETEYF.

The chain's CDR3 is CSGRGGSYNEQFF. V and J are TRBV29-1 and TRBJ2-1; TCRdb proposes TRBD2, but this gene call is untestable without DNA. The CDR3 runs to 13 residues. CDR1 and CDR2 from the germline V gene are SQVTM and ANQGSEA.

The rearrangement links TRBV10-3 to TRBJ1-1. The germline gives CDR1 ENHRY, CDR2 SYGVKD. The CDR3 is made up of 15 amino acids. The CDR3 here is CAISEPVTENTEAFF.

V usage is TRBV12-3 or TRBV12-4 and J usage is TRBJ1-1; TCRdb gives TRBD1 as the D gene, but with no DNA this cannot be confirmed. This CDR3 region has 14 residues. CDR3 region: CASSQATGGTEAFF.

J is TRBJ2-7 and V is TRBV29-1; no DNA is available, so the TRBD1 call from TCRdb remains unchecked. Germline CDR1 SQVTM, CDR2 ANQGSEA. The CDR3 is 14 amino acids. The CDR3 here is CSVEEGTASYEQYF.

The rearrangement uses TRBV3-1 and TRBJ2-7. The CDR3 covers 11 residues. The germline gives CDR1 LGHDT, CDR2 YNNKEL (reference sequence). The CDR3 loop is CASSQDYEQYF.

The chain uses TRBV4-3 and TRBJ1-2. Germline V gene sequence: CDR1 LGHNA, CDR2 YSLEER. CDR3 length equals 15 residues. CDR3 sequence: CASSQDRTGNYGYTF.

The chain is built from TRBV27 and TRBJ2-7; TCRdb designates TRBD2, a call that cannot be tested without DNA. The V gene's germline CDR1 is MNHEY and CDR2 SMNVEV (reference sequence). This CDR3 is 13 amino acids long. CDR3: CASSPDLNYEQYF.